Each of the 11 T cell receptor beta chains below was sequenced from the same sample in a study of Tregs in tolerant kidney transplant recipients. Recipients received nonmyeloablative bone marrow transplants from related graft donors, with transient mixed chimerism. The assay was immunoSEQ multiplex PCR, and TCRdb's table has in-frame clones only and misses some. The sample yields 20,000 to 25,000 clones, 81% seen once. The source was CD8+ T cells from blood (PBMCs), collected 6 months after the transplant. The receptors stem from a human patient who received a combined kidney and bone marrow transplant. The graft donor may have contributed some T cells.

Remarks on this clone: Other DNA sequences in the same sample also yield this CDR3. The gene calls are TRBV27 and TRBJ2-7; no clear D gene. CDR3 length equals 13 residues. Germline loops: CDR1 MNHEY, CDR2 SMNVEV (reference sequence). V was shortened by 3 bases and J by 5 bases, with 11 bases between the two germline ends. CDR3 sequence (DNA): TGTGCCAGCAGTTTCGATTATAGTGACGAGCAGTACTTC. Residues: CASSFDYSDEQYF.

This clone was found once. This chain connects TRBV13 to TRBJ2-3, with 12 bases that match TRBD2. The V gene's germline CDR1 is PRHDT and CDR2 FYEKMQ (reference sequence). Trimming took 2 bases from V and 8 from J; bases not matched to a gene: 17. CDR3 length: 19 amino acids. This chain's CDR3 is CASSLIPPGLAGGLPTQYF. CDR3 DNA sequence: TGTGCCAGCAGCTTAATCCCACCGGGGCTAGCGGGGGGGCTGCCTACGCAGTATTTT. Drawing the rest from reference TRBV13 and TRBJ2-3, the complete variable domain is AAGVIQSPRHLIKEKRETATLKCYPIPRHDTVYWYQQGPGQDPQFLISFYEKMQSDKGSIPDRFSAQQFSDYHSELNMSSLELGDSALYFCASSLIPPGLAGGLPTQYFGPGTRLTVL.

The chain is built from TRBV28 and TRBJ2-7; 7 bases map to TRBD1. Germline values: CDR1 MDHEN, CDR2 SYDVKM. This CDR3 is 16 amino acids long. V gave up 3 bases and J gave up 0 bases; unmatched junction bases: 8. CDR3 nucleotide sequence: TGTGCCAGCAGTTTTTCGGGGACAGTGTTCTCCTACGAGCAGTACTTC. Protein product: CASSFSGTVFSYEQYF.

The V and J genes are TRBV5-1 and TRBJ2-2, with 10 nucleotides matching TRBD2. Trimming removed 4 bases from V and 3 bases from J; junction bases left unmatched: 9. Germline V lookup: CDR1 SGHRS, CDR2 YFSETQ. The CDR3 spans 17 residues. In DNA form, the CDR3 reads TGCGCCAGCAGCCCTCATGGGACTAGCGTAGACACCGGGGAGCTGTTTTTT. It encodes CASSPHGTSVDTGELFF.

The chain combines TRBV27 with TRBJ2-7; D not certain. Germline V gene data show CDR1 as MNHEY and CDR2 as SMNVEV (reference sequence). The CDR3 spans 16 residues. Trimming cost V 0 bases and J 0 bases, with 12 bases left between them. In nucleotides, the CDR3 is TGTGCCAGCAGTTTATCGGTTAGCTTTCTCTCCTACGAGCAGTACTTC. The encoded protein is CASSLSVSFLSYEQYF.

The rearrangement uses TRBV4-3 and TRBJ2-3; TRBD2 matches at 10 bases. This CDR3 region has 16 residues. The V gene's germline CDR1 is LGHNA and CDR2 YSLEER. J gave up 6 bases and V 0 bases, and 6 bases lay outside the gene matches. The CDR3: CASSQDLAGVTDTQYF. CDR3 DNA: TGCGCCAGCAGCCAAGATCTAGCGGGAGTGACCGATACGCAGTATTTT.

The chain couples TRBV5-6 to TRBJ2-5; 10 positions agree with TRBD2. The germline gives CDR1 SGHDT, CDR2 YYEEEE. The J segment lost 5 bases and the V segment lost 1 base, leaving 5 bases of the junction unmatched. This CDR3 contains 15 residues. The DNA for the CDR3 is TGTGCCAGCAGCTTGAAACTAGCGGGAAGGGAGACCCAGTACTTC. Translated: CASSLKLAGRETQYF. The whole variable domain, remainder taken from reference TRBV5-6 and TRBJ2-5, is DAGVTQSPTHLIKTRGQQVTLRCSPKSGHDTVSWYQQALGQGPQFIFQYYEEEERQRGNFPDRFSGHQFPNYSSELNVNALLLGDSALYLCASSLKLAGRETQYFGPGTRLLVL.

This chain connects TRBV6-5 to TRBJ1-6, with 7 nucleotides matching TRBD1. Germline V gives CDR1 MNHEY, CDR2 SVGAGI. V lost 2 bases, J lost 9 bases, and 7 bases stayed unmatched. This CDR3 has 15 residues. In DNA, the CDR3 is TGTGCCAGCAGTTACGCCACAGGGGTGCGTTCACCCCTCCACTTT. Protein product: CASSYATGVRSPLHF.

This clone is a singleton in its sample. The chain couples TRBV5-4 to TRBJ2-1; the match to TRBD2 covers 7 bases. Germline values: CDR1 SGHNT, CDR2 YYREEE (reference sequence). V was pared by 8 bases and J by 10 bases, with 18 bases of the junction left unmatched. The CDR3 contains 15 residues. In DNA form, the CDR3 reads TGTGCCAGTGGGGAGGGCCGGGATGCGTGGAACGAGCAGTTCTTC. Translation: CASGEGRDAWNEQFF.

As for this clone: The same CDR3 also results from other DNA sequences found in this sample. This CDR3 is CASSEGVGREKGYNEQFF. In DNA, the CDR3 is TGTGCCAGCAGCGAGGGCGTGGGGAGGGAGAAGGGCTACAATGAGCAGTTCTTC. The chain uses TRBV9 and TRBJ2-1, with 7 bases lining up with TRBD2. V lost 3 bases to trimming and J lost 3 bases; unmatched junction nucleotides: 15. This CDR3 has 18 residues. In germline, CDR1 is SGDLS, CDR2 YYNGEE. Based on the CDR3 plus reference TRBV9 and TRBJ2-1, the full variable domain is DSGVTQTPKHLITATGQRVTLRCSPRSGDLSVYWYQQSLDQGLQFLIQYYNGEERAKGNILERFSAQQFPDLHSELNLSSLELGDSALYFCASSEGVGREKGYNEQFFGPGTRLTVL.

The chain is built from TRBV7-2 and TRBJ2-2; TRBD2 is a possible D gene (5 bases). The germline V gene has CDR1 SGHTA and CDR2 FQGNSA. Trimming removed 6 bases from V and 6 bases from J, with 8 bases in between. This CDR3 has 12 residues. The CDR3 DNA reads as TGTGCCAGCAGGGACTTCGCCGGGGAGCTGTTTTTT. It encodes CASRDFAGELFF. Full variable domain (missing parts from reference TRBV7-2 and TRBJ2-2): GAGVSQSPSNKVTEKGKDVELRCDPISGHTALYWYRQSLGQGLEFLIYFQGNSAPDKSGLPSDRFSAERTGGSVSTLTIQRTQQEDSAVYLCASRDFAGELFFGEGSRLTVL.